This TCR beta chain was profiled in a study of T cell clones after liver transplantation. Here immunoSEQ multiplex PCR was the method, and the copy in TCRdb shows in-frame clones only, minus some. This table has around 60,000 clones, roughly two thirds appearing once. Germline lookup yields CDR1 KGHSH and CDR2 LQKENI. CDR3 length equals 15 residues. Unmatched junction bases numbered 12, after V lost 6 bases and J lost 7 bases. The source was CD4+ T cells from blood, collected before liver transplant. V and J are TRBV18 and TRBJ2-1; 7 nucleotides agree with TRBD1. The sequence derives from a human donor who received a liver transplant. CDR3 nucleotide sequence: TGTGCCAGCTCCGCCAGGACAGGAGATTTAAATGAGCAGTTCTTC. Translation: CASSARTGDLNEQFF.